This T cell receptor (beta chain) emerged from a study of T cells in Graves' hyperthyroidism and ophthalmopathy. Duration under 3 months, a NOSPECS grade of at least 4, and a Clinical Activity Score of at least 3 characterized the ophthalmopathy patients. In the case of this clonotype: Its antigen is unknown.

It was RNA transcripts that yielded the amplified TCR beta CDR3 regions. When the TCR CDR3 underwent first-round RT-PCR, the HTBI primer set was used. TCRdb reprocessed the multiplex PCR reads via MiXCR and lists one record per CDR3 protein. The sample includes fewer than 700,000 distinct CDR3 sequences, 17% of them seen just once. General study results and limits: Stable hyperthyroidism and ophthalmopathy were separated using 13 V-J signatures.

Specimen: blood. The clonotype originates from a woman younger than 30 with Graves' ophthalmopathy.

The CDR3 bases are TGTGCCAGCAGTTACTCGATGCTAGAAACGGCGAACGAGCAGTACTTC. This sequence encodes CASSYSMLETANEQYF. The chain is built from TRBV6-5 and TRBJ2-7; the D is unclear. The CDR3 contains 16 residues. V was clipped by 0 bases and J by 5 bases, with 17 bases between them. Germline-derived CDR1 and CDR2 are MNHEY and SVGAGI.